This paragraph reports one T cell receptor beta chain. The sample comes from a study of T cell repertoires in aging, cancer and after chemotherapy. V was clipped by 2 bases and J by 3 bases, with 10 bases between them. CDR1 LNHDA and CDR2 SQIVND come from the germline V gene (reference sequence). This CDR3 is built from 15 residues. Amplification of TCR beta used genomic DNA extracted from peripheral blood. Rearranged V-D-J TRB sequences were amplified with a mixed TRB-A/B primer pool. One entry per CDR3 protein, called by TCRdb with MiXCR from the multiplex PCR reads. The repertoire consists of over a thousand distinct CDR3 sequences, with roughly three fifths occurring once and the leading ten covering approximately 95%.

The chain links TRBV19 to TRBJ1-4, with D unresolved. The sequence was collected from a human donor with a blood cancer. The material sequenced was blood. The CDR3: CASSISRRPNEKLFF. CDR3 DNA sequence: TGTGCCAGTAGTATAAGTAGGAGGCCTAATGAAAAACTGTTTTTT.